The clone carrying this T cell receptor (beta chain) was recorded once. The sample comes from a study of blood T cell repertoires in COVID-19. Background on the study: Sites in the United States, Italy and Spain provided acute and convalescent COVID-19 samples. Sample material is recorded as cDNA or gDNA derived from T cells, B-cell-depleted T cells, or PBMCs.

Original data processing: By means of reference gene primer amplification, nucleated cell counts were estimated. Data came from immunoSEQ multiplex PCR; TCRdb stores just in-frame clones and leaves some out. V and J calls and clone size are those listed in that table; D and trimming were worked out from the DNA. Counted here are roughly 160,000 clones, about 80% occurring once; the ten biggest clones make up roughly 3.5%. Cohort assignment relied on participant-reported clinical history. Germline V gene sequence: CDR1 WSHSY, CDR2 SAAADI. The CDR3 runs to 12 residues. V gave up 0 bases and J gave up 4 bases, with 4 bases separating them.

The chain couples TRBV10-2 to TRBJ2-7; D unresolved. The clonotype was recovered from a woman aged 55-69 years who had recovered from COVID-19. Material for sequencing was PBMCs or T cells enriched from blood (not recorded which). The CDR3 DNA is TGCGCCAGCAGTGAGTCATATTACGAGCAGTACTTC. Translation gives CASSESYYEQYF.